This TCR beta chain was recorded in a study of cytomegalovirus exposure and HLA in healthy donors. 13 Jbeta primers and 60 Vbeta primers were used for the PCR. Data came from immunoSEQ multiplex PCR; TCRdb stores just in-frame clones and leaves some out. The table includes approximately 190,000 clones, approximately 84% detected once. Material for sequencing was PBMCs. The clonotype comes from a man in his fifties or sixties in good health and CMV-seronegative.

The DNA for the CDR3 is TGCGCCAGCAGCCGGGCAGCGGACACCGGGGAGCTGTTTTTT. This encodes CASSRAADTGELFF. The chain carries TRBV5-1 and TRBJ2-2; weak D call: TRBD2 (5 bases). Germline V gene sequence: CDR1 SGHRS, CDR2 YFSETQ. Trimming cost V 4 bases and J 3 bases, with 10 bases left between them. CDR3 length: 14 residues.